Listed here are 32 T cell receptor beta chains from one sample, sequenced in a study of control samples from healthy donors and cancer patients. Only in-frame clones appear in the TCRdb table, and some are missing; sequencing was by immunoSEQ multiplex PCR. This table has some 140,000 clones, approximately 90% appearing once. Sequencing was carried out using blood. The receptors here all came from a woman aged 25 to 39 in good health.

The V call is TRBV11-2, the J call TRBJ2-7; tentatively, D is TRBD2 (6 bases). Trimming stripped 4 bases from V and 6 bases from J, with 25 bases between. This CDR3 has 17 residues. Per germline, CDR1 SGHAT and CDR2 FQNNGV. In nucleotides, the CDR3 is TGTGCCAGCAGCTCCCTAAAATACGGACGGGAGAGGGGCGAGCAGTACTTC. Its translation is CASSSLKYGRERGEQYF.

The chain combines TRBV4-1 with TRBJ2-4, with TRBD2 matching 8 bases. The CDR3 spans 15 residues. Trimming took 4 bases from V and 8 from J; bases not matched to a gene: 10. Germline CDR1 and CDR2: MGHRA and YSYEKL. In DNA, the CDR3 is TGCGCCAGCAGCCCGCGGGCGGGAGGTGGAGACATTCAGTACTTC. Its protein product is CASSPRAGGGDIQYF.

This chain joins TRBV2 and TRBJ1-3; D is ambiguous. Trimming left V 9 bases short and J 0 bases short, with 9 bases between. The germline V gene encodes CDR1 SNHLY and CDR2 FYNNEI. The CDR3 has 13 residues. CDR3 coding DNA: TGTGCCAGTCGCGACAACTCTGGAAACACCATATATTTT. Its protein is CASRDNSGNTIYF. The full variable domain, completed using reference TRBV2 and TRBJ1-3, is EPEVTQTPSHQVTQMGQEVILRCVPISNHLYFYWYRQILGQKVEFLVSFYNNEISEKSEIFDDQFSVERPDGSNFTLKIRSTKLEDSAMYFCASRDNSGNTIYFGEGSWLTVV.

A few counts support this clone. V usage is TRBV5-1 and J usage is TRBJ1-1, with TRBD1 as a possible D gene (5 bases). The CDR3 totals 15 residues. The germline gives CDR1 SGHRS, CDR2 YFSETQ. Deletions cut 4 bases from V and 4 bases from J, with 17 bases between. CDR3 sequence reads: CASSPAGLLSTEAFF. CDR3 DNA sequence: TGCGCCAGCAGCCCCGCGGGACTCTTGAGCACTGAAGCTTTCTTT.

V gene TRBV24-1 combines with J gene TRBJ2-6; either TRBD1 or TRBD2 may fit D (5 bases each). V dropped 0 bases and J dropped 0 bases, with 17 bases sitting between them. The CDR3 covers 20 residues. Germline V gene sequence: CDR1 KGHDR, CDR2 SFDVKD. The CDR3 loop reads CATSDLQEGHPYSGANVLTF. The DNA of the CDR3 is TGTGCCACCAGTGATTTGCAAGAGGGGCACCCTTACTCTGGGGCCAACGTCCTGACTTTC.

The CDR3 sequence: CASTILTGTFGEQFF. DNA of the CDR3: TGTGCCAGCACCATCCTGACGGGAACATTCGGTGAGCAGTTCTTC. The chain carries TRBV28 and TRBJ2-1, with D tentatively TRBD2 (5 bases). Germline V gene lookup returns CDR1 MDHEN and CDR2 SYDVKM. The V end was cut by 7 bases, the J end by 9 bases, with 22 bases between. This CDR3 has 15 residues.

This clone appeared many times. This sequence joins TRBV6-4 and TRBJ2-3; a possible D gene is TRBD2 (6 bases). This CDR3 is built from 15 residues. The V gene lost 0 bases and the J gene lost 2 bases, with 9 bases spanning the gap. Looked up from germline, CDR1 is MRHNA and CDR2 is SNTAGT. CDR3 nucleotide sequence: TGTGCCAGCAGTGACTCTAGCGGTGACACAGATACGCAGTATTTT. Protein product: CASSDSSGDTDTQYF.

The rearrangement joins TRBV9 to TRBJ1-1, with TRBD1 as a possible D gene (6 bases). Trimming stripped 7 bases from V and 5 bases from J, with 18 bases between. The germline gives CDR1 SGDLS, CDR2 YYNGEE. The CDR3 sequence is 14 residues long. The CDR3 bases are TGTGCCAGCTCCCACGGAGGGGGGGTAACTGAAGCTTTCTTT. Its protein is CASSHGGGVTEAFF.

The genes are TRBV7-9 and TRBJ2-5; D is perhaps TRBD1 (6 bases). Germline values: CDR1 SEHNR, CDR2 FQNEAQ (reference sequence). V lost 5 bases to trimming and J lost 4 bases, with 20 bases between them. There are 16 residues in the CDR3. CDR3 loop: CASSPQVGGFTETQYF. The CDR3 coding sequence is TGTGCCAGCAGCCCCCAAGTAGGGGGATTTACAGAGACCCAGTACTTC. Drawing the rest from reference TRBV7-9 and TRBJ2-5, the complete variable domain is DTGVSQNPRHKITKRGQNVTFRCDPISEHNRLYWYRQTLGQGPEFLTYFQNEAQLEKSRLLSDRFSAERPKGSFSTLEIQRTEQGDSAMYLCASSPQVGGFTETQYFGPGTRLLVL.

V usage is TRBV5-1 and J usage is TRBJ2-7; D may be TRBD2 (6 bases). Germline V gives CDR1 SGHRS, CDR2 YFSETQ. The CDR3 has 15 amino acids. V was trimmed by 0 bases and J by 7 bases, leaving 17 bases between them. The DNA for the CDR3 is TGCGCCAGCAGCTTGGCTGGGGGGTTGGTGGGGGAGCAGTACTTC. The encoded protein is CASSLAGGLVGEQYF.

This clone has more than one count but fewer than ten. V gene TRBV10-3 combines with J gene TRBJ2-3, with D unclear. Germline assignment: CDR1 ENHRY and CDR2 SYGVKD. Trimming took 11 bases from V and 2 from J, leaving 14 bases between them. The length of the CDR3 is 13 residues. This CDR3 is CASRVGSTDTQYF. The CDR3 DNA follows: TGTGCCTCCCGCGTCGGATCCACAGATACGCAGTATTTT.

This chain joins TRBV11-2 and TRBJ1-1; perhaps TRBD1 as D (6 bases). This CDR3 has 14 amino acids. Germline V CDR1 and CDR2: SGHAT, FQNNGV. V gave up 6 bases and J gave up 3 bases, with 14 bases separating them. The CDR3 DNA sequence: TGTGCCAGCAGTGCCAATGGGGGGCACACTGAAGCTTTCTTT. Its protein product is CASSANGGHTEAFF. Full variable domain (remainder filled in from reference TRBV11-2 and TRBJ1-1): EAGVAQSPRYKIIEKRQSVAFWCNPISGHATLYWYQQILGQGPKLLIQFQNNGVVDDSQLPKDRFSAERLKGVDSTLKIQPAKLEDSAVYLCASSANGGHTEAFFGQGTRLTVV.

The gene calls are TRBV9 and TRBJ2-3; 8 positions match TRBD2. The junction had 7 bases not matched to a gene; V was cut back by 4 bases and J by 3 bases. This CDR3 spans 15 amino acids. Per the germline V gene, CDR1 is SGDLS and CDR2 is YYNGEE. The CDR3 DNA reads TGTGCCAGCAGCCCCGTAGCGGGAAGGACAGATACGCAGTATTTT. It codes for CASSPVAGRTDTQYF.

This chain joins TRBV9 and TRBJ2-7, with 11 bases aligning to TRBD2. The CDR3 has 15 amino acids. V trimming: 4 bases; J trimming: 3 bases; junction bases outside the gene matches: 6. Germline loops: CDR1 SGDLS, CDR2 YYNGEE. The CDR3 DNA reads as TGTGCCAGCAGCCCCGAACTAGCGGGGGTCTACGAGCAGTACTTC. Translated: CASSPELAGVYEQYF. The entire variable domain, with the rest obtained from reference TRBV9 and TRBJ2-7, is as follows: DSGVTQTPKHLITATGQRVTLRCSPRSGDLSVYWYQQSLDQGLQFLIQYYNGEERAKGNILERFSAQQFPDLHSELNLSSLELGDSALYFCASSPELAGVYEQYFGPGTRLTVT.

V gene TRBV19 combines with J gene TRBJ2-2; 10 bases fit TRBD1. V dropped 10 bases and J dropped 6; count of bases not matched to a gene: 11. The CDR3 is 15 amino acids. From germline, CDR1 is LNHDA and CDR2 SQIVND (reference sequence). CDR3 protein: CATTLGQGPPGELFF. The CDR3 nucleotides are TGTGCCACCACCCTGGGACAGGGGCCCCCCGGGGAGCTGTTTTTT.

CDR3 amino acids: CASSSVGTSMDEQFF. CDR3 DNA sequence: TGTGCCAGCAGTTCTGTTGGGACTAGCATGGATGAGCAGTTCTTC. J is TRBJ2-1 and V is TRBV2, with 9 bases lining up with TRBD2. The CDR3 has 15 amino acids. Germline V gene data show CDR1 as SNHLY and CDR2 as FYNNEI. V shed 5 bases, J shed 8 bases, and the junction held 10 bases outside the gene matches.

The chain combines TRBV14 with TRBJ2-1; tentatively, D is TRBD2 (6 bases). The germline V and J ends were trimmed by 4 bases and 6 bases, with 13 bases remaining between them. Germline CDR1 reads SGHDN; CDR2 reads FVKESK. The CDR3 is made up of 14 amino acids. CDR3 residues: CASSLASASNEQFF. The CDR3 DNA follows: TGTGCCAGCAGCCTAGCTAGCGCAAGCAATGAGCAGTTCTTC.

The CDR3 here is CAWSNGAYGYTF. The CDR3 coding sequence is TGTGCCTGGAGTAATGGCGCCTATGGCTACACCTTC. The V gene is TRBV30, the J gene TRBJ1-2; D is ambiguous. V lost 2 bases and J 4 bases, leaving 8 bases between the germline ends. CDR3 length: 12 residues. CDR1 is GTSNPN and CDR2 is SVGIG in the germline V gene (reference sequence).

The chain has TRBV18 and TRBJ2-2; no firm D call. The CDR3 has 16 residues. Trimming stripped 0 bases from V and 4 bases from J, with 12 bases between. From germline, CDR1 is KGHSH and CDR2 LQKENI. The CDR3 reads CASSPPGPPLTGELFF. The CDR3, as DNA: TGTGCCAGCTCACCACCCGGGCCACCGCTCACCGGGGAGCTGTTTTTT. Full variable domain (outside the CDR3, taken from reference TRBV18 and TRBJ2-2): NAGVMQNPRHLVRRRGQEARLRCSPMKGHSHVYWYRQLPEEGLKFMVYLQKENIIDESGMPKERFSAEFPKEGPSILRIQQVVRGDSAAYFCASSPPGPPLTGELFFGEGSRLTVL.

The DNA of the CDR3 is TGTGCCAGCAGCTTGGGGGGGGGCGGGGCCAACGTCCTGACTTTC. Translating it yields CASSLGGGGANVLTF. V usage is TRBV5-4 and J usage is TRBJ2-6; D might be TRBD2 (7 bases). The CDR3 totals 15 residues. In germline, CDR1 is SGHNT, CDR2 YYREEE (reference sequence). Trimming took 0 bases from V and 4 from J, leaving 8 bases between them. Complete variable domain (other parts from reference TRBV5-4 and TRBJ2-6): ETGVTQSPTHLIKTRGQQVTLRCSSQSGHNTVSWYQQALGQGPQFIFQYYREEENGRGNFPPRFSGLQFPNYSSELNVNALELDDSALYLCASSLGGGGANVLTFGAGSRLTVL.

The chain carries TRBV3-1 (or the pseudogene TRBV3-2) and TRBJ2-1; 7 nucleotides agree with TRBD2. Looked up from germline, CDR1 is LGHDT and CDR2 is YNNKEL (reference sequence). The CDR3 length is 12 residues. V trimming: 6 bases; J trimming: 10 bases; junction bases outside the gene matches: 6. The CDR3 DNA reads as TGTGCCAGCAGTCCGTGGGGGGGGGAGCAGTTCTTC. Translated: CASSPWGGEQFF.

V and J are TRBV19 and TRBJ1-1; unclear D gene. Germline V gene sequence: CDR1 LNHDA, CDR2 SQIVND (reference sequence). The length of the CDR3 is 13 residues. Between the trimmed V and J ends, which lost 3 bases and 0 bases, there was a span of 5 bases. The DNA of the CDR3 is TGTGCCAGTAGTATCAGCCTGAACACTGAAGCTTTCTTT. It codes for CASSISLNTEAFF.

The gene calls are TRBV18 and TRBJ1-5; maybe TRBD1 (5 bases). Germline CDR1 and CDR2: KGHSH and LQKENI. The V end was cut by 1 base, the J end by 7 bases, with 17 bases between. This CDR3 is 16 amino acids long. DNA for the CDR3: TGTGCCAGCTCACCACGGGGAAAGGGGCGAGACCAGCCCCAGCATTTT. Translation gives CASSPRGKGRDQPQHF.

J is TRBJ2-2 and V is TRBV19; 7 nucleotides align to TRBD1. With 4 bases clipped from V and 1 base from J, the junction kept 6 bases outside the gene matches. Germline CDR1 LNHDA, CDR2 SQIVND (reference sequence). The CDR3 length is 16 residues. The chain's CDR3 is CASSRLGQVNTGELFF. CDR3 DNA sequence: TGTGCCAGTAGTAGGCTAGGACAGGTGAACACCGGGGAGCTGTTTTTT.

This clone was found once. The chain has TRBV7-6 and TRBJ2-2; 10 bases map to TRBD2. Germline V gene lookup returns CDR1 SGHVS and CDR2 FNYEAQ. V shed 5 bases and J 3 bases; nucleotides not matched to a gene: 6. There are 16 residues in the CDR3. In DNA form, the CDR3 reads TGTGCCAGCAGCCAAGCGGGAGGGCCGGACACCGGGGAGCTGTTTTTT. It yields the protein CASSQAGGPDTGELFF.

This sequence joins TRBV7-2 and TRBJ2-7, with TRBD2 as a possible D gene (6 bases). From germline, CDR1 is SGHTA and CDR2 FQGNSA. V was cut by 5 bases and J by 0 bases, with 17 bases left in between. The CDR3 is made up of 16 amino acids. The CDR3 nucleotides are TGTGCCAGCAGCCGGGTCGGGAGCTCTAGCTCCTACGAGCAGTACTTC. This sequence encodes CASSRVGSSSSYEQYF.

This clone was picked up one time. V and J are TRBV11-2 and TRBJ2-5; no firm D call. CDR3 length: 15 residues. V was clipped by 0 bases and J by 1 base, with 9 bases between them. CDR1 SGHAT and CDR2 FQNNGV come from the germline V gene. The CDR3, as DNA: TGTGCCAGCAGCTTAGAATCGGCCAGCCAAGAGACCCAGTACTTC. It codes for CASSLESASQETQYF. Filled out from reference TRBV11-2 and TRBJ2-5, the complete variable domain reads EAGVAQSPRYKIIEKRQSVAFWCNPISGHATLYWYQQILGQGPKLLIQFQNNGVVDDSQLPKDRFSAERLKGVDSTLKIQPAKLEDSAVYLCASSLESASQETQYFGPGTRLLVL.

The chain has TRBV28 and TRBJ2-3; 9 positions match TRBD2. CDR1 is MDHEN and CDR2 is SYDVKM in the germline V gene. This CDR3 contains 15 residues. The J segment lost 5 bases and the V segment lost 8 bases, leaving 11 bases of the junction unmatched. CDR3 amino acids: CASAGGGRAGDTQYF. DNA of the CDR3: TGTGCCAGCGCGGGCGGCGGGAGGGCCGGAGATACGCAGTATTTT.

This clone was counted a single time. J is TRBJ2-2 and V is TRBV19; 12 positions match TRBD2. CDR1 is LNHDA and CDR2 is SQIVND in the germline V gene (reference sequence). J was trimmed by 0 bases and V by 1 base; bases with no gene match: 3. The CDR3 loop spans 18 amino acids. DNA of the CDR3: TGTGCCAGTAGTATAGGGTGGACTAGCGGGACGAACACCGGGGAGCTGTTTTTT. Translating gives CASSIGWTSGTNTGELFF. The full variable domain, in which reference TRBV19 and TRBJ2-2 provide the parts outside the CDR3, is DGGITQSPKYLFRKEGQNVTLSCEQNLNHDAMYWYRQDPGQGLRLIYYSQIVNDFQKGDIAEGYSVSREKKESFPLTVTSAQKNPTAFYLCASSIGWTSGTNTGELFFGEGSRLTVL.

This rearrangement joins TRBV6-1 to TRBJ1-5; 7 nucleotides align to TRBD1. This CDR3 is 13 amino acids long. The V and J ends lost 7 bases and 7 bases, in that order; junction bases with no gene match: 7. CDR1 MNHNS and CDR2 SASEGT come from the germline V gene. The CDR3 spells CASTPGQVQPQHF. As DNA, the CDR3 is TGTGCCAGCACTCCCGGACAGGTCCAGCCCCAGCATTTT.

The CDR3 here is CASSPADGAYEQYF. CDR3 bases: TGTGCCAGCAGTCCGGCCGACGGGGCCTACGAGCAGTACTTC. The chain carries TRBV6-5 and TRBJ2-7; D possibly corresponds to TRBD2 (5 bases). Germline values: CDR1 MNHEY, CDR2 SVGAGI. The CDR3 extends over 14 amino acids. V lost 5 bases and J 2 bases, leaving 13 bases between the germline ends.

The V gene is TRBV27, the J gene TRBJ1-5, with D perhaps matching TRBD1 (5 bases). The V and J ends lost 0 bases and 6 bases respectively, with 21 bases between them. The V gene's germline CDR1 is MNHEY and CDR2 SMNVEV (reference sequence). CDR3 length: 18 residues. The CDR3 nucleotides read TGTGCCAGCAGTTTATCTCAGGCTGGCAGGGCGGAGGGTCAGCCCCAGCATTTT. It encodes CASSLSQAGRAEGQPQHF.